Listed below are T cell receptor beta chains from one sample, sequenced in a study of shared clonotypes between healthy human individuals. Only in-frame clones appear in the TCRdb table, and some are missing; sequencing was by immunoSEQ multiplex PCR. This sample has approximately 2.5 million clones; around 94% occur once, and the top ten carry under 0.15%. The sample was naive CD4+ T cells sorted from blood. The receptors stem from a man younger than 35 in good health. The CDR3 runs from the conserved cysteine through the conserved F or W. Each record gives: clone size, D gene, J gene, V gene, CDR3 DNA, CDR3 protein. The D gene is left open where the match is weak. The listing skips clone size in some rows; elsewhere it reads once, few, many or a size class.

once	TRBD2	TRBJ2-1	TRBV9	TGTGCCAGCAGCGTTAGCGGGAATTACAATGAGCAGTTCTTC	CASSVSGNYNEQFF
-	TRBD1	TRBJ2-3	TRBV19	TGTGCCAGTAGTAACGGGGTAGGGGGCGATACGCAGTATTTT	CASSNGVGGDTQYF
-	TRBD1	TRBJ2-6	TRBV23-1	TGCGCCAGCAGTCACCGCGACAGGGGGAGGGCCAACGTCCTGACTTTC	CASSHRDRGRANVLTF
-	-	TRBJ2-5	TRBV4-3	TGCGCCAGCAGCCAAGATCGAAACCTCTGGGAGACCCAGTACTTC	CASSQDRNLWETQYF
-	-	TRBJ1-2	TRBV27	TGTGCCAGCAGTCCGGTGTCGGGATATGGCTACACCTTC	CASSPVSGYGYTF
-	-	TRBJ2-7	TRBV2	TGTGCCAGCAGTGATAGGCACCTGACCTACGAGCAGTACTTC	CASSDRHLTYEQYF
-	-	TRBJ2-5	TRBV11-2	TGTGCCAGCAGCTTGGGGAATAGCCAAGAGACCCAGTACTTC	CASSLGNSQETQYF
-	-	TRBJ1-3	TRBV18	TGTGCCAGCTCACCACCGATAGGGGACGGTAGCTCTGGAAACACCATATATTTT	CASSPPIGDGSSGNTIYF
-	-	TRBJ1-2	TRBV6-5	TGTGCCAGCAGCATGAGGGGACATAACTATGGCTACACCTTC	CASSMRGHNYGYTF
-	TRBD1	TRBJ1-2	TRBV18	TGTGCCAGCTCACCACCGTCCCGTATTCAGGACAGGGGGCAAATTAACTATGGCTACACCTTC	CASSPPSRIQDRGQINYGYTF
-	TRBD1	TRBJ1-3	TRBV5-4	TGTGCCAGCAGCACAGGACAGGGCTCTGGAAACACCATATATTTT	CASSTGQGSGNTIYF
-	-	TRBJ2-3	TRBV6-5	TGTGCCAGCAGTTATGACCCAGGCAGCACAGATACGCAGTATTTT	CASSYDPGSTDTQYF
-	-	TRBJ2-5	TRBV10-3	TGTGCCATCAGTAGGGGGATACAAGAGACCCAGTACTTC	CAISRGIQETQYF
-	-	TRBJ2-1	TRBV9	TGTGCCAGCAGCGTAGACGTTGTTGGGGCCCGACCTAAGTTCTTC	CASSVDVVGARPKFF
-	-	TRBJ2-7	TRBV30	TGTGCCTGGAGTATAGGATACGAGCAGTACTTC	CAWSIGYEQYF
-	-	TRBJ2-2	TRBV27	TGTGCCAGCTTTTCTCGCGAGACCGGGGAGCTGTTTTTT	CASFSRETGELFF
-	-	TRBJ2-3	TRBV9	TGTGCCAGCAGCGTAGGTCGCACAGATACGCAGTATTTT	CASSVGRTDTQYF
-	-	TRBJ1-1	TRBV7-7	TGTGCTAGCAGCTTAGCTCCGAACACTGAAGCTTTCTTT	CASSLAPNTEAFF
-	-	TRBJ1-4	TRBV5-7	TGTGCCAGCAGCCGACGACCTTTACTAGACAGACCAGTTGATGAAAAACTGTTTTTT	CASSRRPLLDRPVDEKLFF
-	-	TRBJ1-1	TRBV27	TGTGCCAGCAGTCCACATGTGGTGACTGAAGCTTTCTTT	CASSPHVVTEAFF
once	TRBD1	TRBJ2-3	TRBV7-2	TGTGCCAGCAGCGCGGACAGGGGGCAGAACACAGATACGCAGTATTTT	CASSADRGQNTDTQYF
-	-	TRBJ2-7	TRBV12-5	TGTGCTAGTGGTTTGAGTGGCCGTTCCTACGAGCAGTACTTC	CASGLSGRSYEQYF
-	-	TRBJ2-7	TRBV2	TGTGCCAGCAGTGACAGGGATAACTACGAGCAGTACTTC	CASSDRDNYEQYF
-	TRBD2	TRBJ2-3	TRBV10-3	TGTGCCATCAGTCCGGGACTAGCGGGGGGTATGACAGATACGCAGTATTTT	CAISPGLAGGMTDTQYF
-	-	TRBJ2-5	TRBV2	TGTGCCAGCAGTGTGGGGCTCGAGGGGGTGACCCAGTACTTC	CASSVGLEGVTQYF